A selection of T cell receptor beta chains follows, all from one sample in a study of T-cell reconstitution after alpha-beta-depleted transplantation in children. TCRdb re-analysed the PCR reads in MiXCR, keeping a single row per CDR3 protein. This sample has more than 200,000 distinct CDR3 sequences, with around a sixth found just once. The source material was PBMCs, mostly from graft donor cells, sampled 360 days after TCRalphabeta/CD19-depleted stem cell transplant. The receptors derive from a male patient aged 2 to 9 who had a stem cell transplant for acute lymphoblastic leukemia, so the T cells may come from the graft donor. The conserved cysteine and the conserved F or W are not part of the CDR3 here. A D gene is named only where the DNA matches it firmly. Some rows have no size entry. The others give once, few or many, or a class for an expanded clone.

. | TRBV29-1 | . | SVSRLVSDETQY
few | TRBV6-5 | . | ASSYGRAKNIQY
few | TRBV6-5 | TRBD2 | ASSYSNSGGTQY
few | TRBV24-1 | TRBD1 | ATSDPGTVRELF
. | TRBV7-9 | . | ASSLVEWRGVGQPQH
. | TRBV10-3 | TRBD2 | AIRVGGSTSDTQY
many | TRBV13 | . | ASSFLGDTEAF
. | TRBV4-3 | . | ASSQDQAPVNTGELF
. | TRBV6-5 | . | ASSSSGQGGTEAF
many | TRBV13 | . | ASSVGPMNTGELF
. | TRBV6-2/TRBV6-3 | . | ASSFTLRTNTNEQF
few | TRBV12-3/TRBV12-4 | . | ASSLGTGLEAF
. | TRBV14 | TRBD1 | ASSQEGTGPLVSSYEQY
. | TRBV6-5 | . | ASSYDRAGEQY
. | TRBV11-2 | . | ASIPNPGLYYGYT
few | TRBV27 | TRBD2 | ASSFIRGLAGTDTQY
few | TRBV12-3/TRBV12-4 | . | ASSLSAGPLGTEAF
. | TRBV5-1 | . | ASSLGHGDTDTQY
few | TRBV4-1 | TRBD2 | ASSQLEGLADYNEQF
many | TRBV29-1 | . | SVRPASNTGELF
. | TRBV25-1 | TRBD2 | ASSGAGAIGDTQY
many | TRBV7-6 | . | ACIVGYTGELF
few | TRBV3-1 | . | ASSLKRQEVQAF
many | TRBV7-2 | TRBD2 | ASSLEGTSRRNEQF
. | TRBV7-2 | . | ASSLAGFTDTQY
few | TRBV19 | TRBD2 | ATYRGSGAITGELF
few | TRBV3-1 | TRBD1 | ASSSLQGAVAGYT
few | TRBV6-2/TRBV6-3 | . | ASSYRYSRDWAKIYEQY
few | TRBV7-9 | TRBD1 | ASSPSTGQSYEQY
. | TRBV10-3 | TRBD1 | AISAIAGGETQY